These 5 T cell receptor beta chains came from one sample sequenced in a study of blood T cell repertoires in COVID-19. The repertoire was sequenced with immunoSEQ multiplex PCR; TCRdb's copy has only in-frame clones and lacks some. The sample lists under 300,000 clones, 83% seen once, with around 5.2% in the top ten. Material for sequencing was peripheral blood. The receptors here all came from a human donor in a cohort sampled during active COVID-19.

This chain links TRBV29-1 with TRBJ2-7; TRBD1 aligns across 7 bases. The CDR3 is 14 amino acids. The V segment lost 6 bases and the J segment 2 bases; nucleotides outside the gene matches: 10. From germline, CDR1 is SQVTM and CDR2 ANQGSEA. Here the CDR3 reads CSVEVATGPYEQYF. In DNA form, the CDR3 reads TGCAGCGTGGAGGTTGCGACAGGGCCCTACGAGCAGTACTTC.

CDR3 nucleotides: TGTGCCAGTAGTCCCACGGGAGGGAGAGATGAGCAGTTCTTC. Translating gives CASSPTGGRDEQFF. V gene TRBV19 combines with J gene TRBJ2-1, with 8 bases that match TRBD2. This CDR3 is built from 14 residues. V trimming: 5 bases; J trimming: 8 bases; junction bases outside the gene matches: 8. Germline loops: CDR1 LNHDA, CDR2 SQIVND (reference sequence).

The DNA for the CDR3 is TGTGCCAGCAGTCGTCAGGGGAGCTCCTACGAGCAGTACTTC. It specifies CASSRQGSSYEQYF. The genes are TRBV9 and TRBJ2-7, with TRBD1 as a possible D gene (6 bases). V shed 5 bases and J shed 0 bases, with 12 bases lying between them. The CDR3 spans 14 residues. Germline CDR1 reads SGDLS; CDR2 reads YYNGEE. The full variable domain, in which reference TRBV9 and TRBJ2-7 provide the parts outside the CDR3, is DSGVTQTPKHLITATGQRVTLRCSPRSGDLSVYWYQQSLDQGLQFLIQYYNGEERAKGNILERFSAQQFPDLHSELNLSSLELGDSALYFCASSRQGSSYEQYFGPGTRLTVT.

The genes are TRBV4-2 and TRBJ2-1; TRBD2 might be the D (6 bases). This CDR3 has 13 amino acids. V shed 6 bases and J shed 5 bases, with 11 bases lying between them. Germline-derived CDR1 and CDR2 are LGHNA and YNFKEQ. CDR3 region: CASSPGGDNEQFF. In nucleotides, the CDR3 is TGTGCCAGCAGTCCTGGAGGGGACAATGAGCAGTTCTTC.

The J gene is TRBJ1-1, the V gene TRBV5-1; D ambiguous. Trimming shortened V by 6 bases and J by 1 base, and 13 bases separated the two germline ends. Germline CDR1 SGHRS, CDR2 YFSETQ. There are 14 residues in the CDR3. In DNA, the CDR3 is TGCGCCAGCATCCTCACTCCAGGGAACACTGAAGCTTTCTTT. It yields the protein CASILTPGNTEAFF.